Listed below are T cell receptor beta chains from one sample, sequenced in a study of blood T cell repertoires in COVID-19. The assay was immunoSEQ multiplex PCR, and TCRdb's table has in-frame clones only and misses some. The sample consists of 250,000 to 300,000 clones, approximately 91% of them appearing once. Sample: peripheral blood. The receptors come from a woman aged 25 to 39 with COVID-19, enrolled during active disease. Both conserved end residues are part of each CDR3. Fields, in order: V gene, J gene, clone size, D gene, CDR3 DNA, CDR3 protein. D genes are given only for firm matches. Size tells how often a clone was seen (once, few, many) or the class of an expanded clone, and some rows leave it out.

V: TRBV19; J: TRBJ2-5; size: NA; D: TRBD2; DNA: TGTGCCAGTAGTACTAGCGGGAGGAGAGAGACCCAGTACTTC; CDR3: CASSTSGRRETQYF
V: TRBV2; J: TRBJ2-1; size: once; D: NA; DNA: TGTGCCAGCAGTATGACTCGCTACAATGAGCAGTTCTTC; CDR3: CASSMTRYNEQFF
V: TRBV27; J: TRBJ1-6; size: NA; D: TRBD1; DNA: TGTGCCAGCAGTTTAAACGACAGGGCCTTCCATTCACCCCTCCACTTT; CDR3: CASSLNDRAFHSPLHF
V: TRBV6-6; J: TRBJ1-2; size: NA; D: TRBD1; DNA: TGTGCCAGCAGTTACGAGGGGACAGGGAGCTATGGCTACACCTTC; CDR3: CASSYEGTGSYGYTF
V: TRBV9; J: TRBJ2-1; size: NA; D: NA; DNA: TGTGCCAGCAGCGTAGACCCCGGGGGTTGGGGGATAGGAGCCAATGAGCAGTTCTTC; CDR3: CASSVDPGGWGIGANEQFF
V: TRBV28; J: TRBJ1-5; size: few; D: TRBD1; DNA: TGTGCCAGCAGTATTCTTGGGACAGGGATGAATCAGCCCCAGCATTTT; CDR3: CASSILGTGMNQPQHF
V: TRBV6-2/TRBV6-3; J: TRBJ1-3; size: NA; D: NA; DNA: TGTGCCAGCAGTCGAAGGACAGCCTCTGGAAACACCATATATTTT; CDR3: CASSRRTASGNTIYF
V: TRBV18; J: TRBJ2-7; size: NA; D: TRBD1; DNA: TGTGCCAGCTCACTCCGGGACAGGGGGCTCGAGCAGTACTTC; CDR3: CASSLRDRGLEQYF
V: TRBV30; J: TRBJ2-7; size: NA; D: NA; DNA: TGTGCCTGGAGGGCGGGACAGAGTCCAGTGTACTTC; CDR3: CAWRAGQSPVYF
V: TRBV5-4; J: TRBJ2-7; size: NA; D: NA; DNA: TGTGCCAGCAGCTTCCAGGGGGGTGGTACTTTCTACGAGCAGTACTTC; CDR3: CASSFQGGGTFYEQYF
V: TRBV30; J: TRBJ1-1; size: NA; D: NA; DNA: TGTGCCTGGTTCAGGAACACTGAAGCTTTCTTT; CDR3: CAWFRNTEAFF
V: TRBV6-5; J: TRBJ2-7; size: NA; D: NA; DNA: TGTGCCAGCAGGAACAGGGTACGGACCTACGAGCAGTACTTC; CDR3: CASRNRVRTYEQYF
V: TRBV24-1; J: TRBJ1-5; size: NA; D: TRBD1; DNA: TGTGCCACCAGTGACTCAGAACCAGGGGGCCTCAATCAGCCCCAGCATTTT; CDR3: CATSDSEPGGLNQPQHF
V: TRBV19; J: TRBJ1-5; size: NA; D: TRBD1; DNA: TGTGCCAGTGGGGTTCTGAGGGGGCGAAGCCAGCCCCAGCATTTT; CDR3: CASGVLRGRSQPQHF
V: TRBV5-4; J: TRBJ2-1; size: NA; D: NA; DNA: TGTGCCAGCAGCGGGAAAGTCGGACTAAGCAATGAGCAGTTCTTC; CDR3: CASSGKVGLSNEQFF
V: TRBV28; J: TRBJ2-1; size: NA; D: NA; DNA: TGTGCCAGCAGTGTGGCCTGGCGGGACCCCTCCAATGAGCAGTTCTTC; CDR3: CASSVAWRDPSNEQFF
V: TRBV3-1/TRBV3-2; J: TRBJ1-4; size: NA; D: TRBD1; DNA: TGTGCCAGCAGCCAAGTACAGGGGTTGGAAAAACTGTTTTTT; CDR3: CASSQVQGLEKLFF